Shown below are 21 T cell receptor beta chains from a single sample sequenced in a study of beta chain features in type 1 diabetes. Isolated RNA was reverse transcribed in full, so expressed TCRB transcripts were sequenced. Using immunoSEQ multiplex PCR, the repertoire was profiled, and TCRdb retains in-frame clones only, with some absent. The sample shows 500,000 to 700,000 clones, less than 20% of them seen only once. Sequenced: naive CD4+ T cells from blood. The receptor source for this set is a man younger than 30 in good health.

This clone has a handful of counts. The V gene is TRBV11-2, the J gene TRBJ2-3; D remains ambiguous. Trimming cost V 8 bases and J 10 bases, with 10 bases left between them. From germline, CDR1 is SGHAT and CDR2 FQNNGV. CDR3 length equals 10 residues. DNA of the CDR3: TGTGCCAGCGGTAGGATCGCGCAGTATTTT. This encodes CASGRIAQYF.

This clone was seen a few times. The rearrangement joins TRBV10-3 to TRBJ2-1, with 8 bases fitting TRBD2. Trimming at V came to 7 bases and at J to 5 bases, leaving 19 bases not matched to a gene. Germline CDR1 is ENHRY and CDR2 is SYGVKD. The CDR3 totals 18 residues. The DNA of the CDR3 is TGTGCCATCACTCTAGAACGGGAGGGCCTTTTTCTAGACAATGAGCAGTTCTTC. It yields the protein CAITLEREGLFLDNEQFF.

V is TRBV11-2 and J is TRBJ2-3; 10 bases line up with TRBD1. V shed 7 bases, J shed 5 bases, and the junction held 12 bases outside the gene matches. This CDR3 has 16 residues. Germline V gene data show CDR1 as SGHAT and CDR2 as FQNNGV. CDR3: CASNRRGDRGKDTQYF. CDR3 in DNA: TGTGCCAGCAACCGTAGGGGGGACAGGGGTAAAGATACGCAGTATTTT.

This clone was seen a few times. DNA for the CDR3: TGTGCCAGCAGTAGCTGGATCGGGGTTCTCCACGAGCAGTACTTC. It encodes CASSSWIGVLHEQYF. The J gene is TRBJ2-7, the V gene TRBV7-9, with TRBD2 as a possible D gene (5 bases). Germline V gives CDR1 SEHNR, CDR2 FQNEAQ (reference sequence). The CDR3 covers 15 residues. V shed 6 bases and J shed 5 bases, with 20 bases lying between them.

On this clone: In the same sample, other DNA sequences code for this CDR3. The chain has TRBV20-1 and TRBJ2-7; D gene ambiguous. V lost 6 bases and J 3 bases, leaving 6 bases between the germline ends. This CDR3 spans 10 amino acids. Germline V CDR1 and CDR2: DFQATT, SNEGSKA (reference sequence). The CDR3 region is CSARIYEQYF. DNA for the CDR3: TGCAGTGCGCGGATCTACGAGCAGTACTTC.

This sequence joins TRBV9 and TRBJ1-6; D uncertain. Trimming removed 0 bases from V and 7 bases from J, with 8 bases in between. Germline V gene data show CDR1 as SGDLS and CDR2 as YYNGEE. The CDR3 runs 14 residues. The CDR3 loop reads CASSVDLENSPLHF. CDR3 sequence (DNA): TGTGCCAGCAGCGTAGACCTGGAGAATTCACCCCTCCACTTT.

About this clone: This CDR3 is also generated by other DNA sequences in the sample. The gene calls are TRBV7-3 and TRBJ2-3; the D gene is possibly TRBD2 (6 bases). The germline V and J ends were trimmed by 3 bases and 4 bases, with 8 bases remaining between them. Germline V gene lookup returns CDR1 SGHTA and CDR2 FQGTGA. CDR3 length equals 13 residues. The CDR3 sequence is CASSFRGADTQYF. The CDR3 region has the DNA TGTGCCAGCAGCTTTCGCGGGGCAGATACGCAGTATTTT.

This chain uses TRBV27 with TRBJ2-2; 7 positions agree with TRBD1. CDR1 is MNHEY and CDR2 is SMNVEV in the germline V gene (reference sequence). The CDR3 is 17 residues long. With V trimmed by 3 bases and J by 1 base, 8 bases remained unmatched. CDR3 sequence reads: CASSFRGTSGNTGELFF. For the CDR3, the DNA is TGTGCCAGCAGTTTCAGGGGGACGAGCGGGAACACCGGGGAGCTGTTTTTT.

CDR3 DNA sequence: TGTGCCAGCAGTTACTCGAACGGCAATCCCTACGAGCAGTACTTC. This codes for CASSYSNGNPYEQYF. The chain uses TRBV6-6 and TRBJ2-7, with no clear D. V lost 0 bases and J lost 2, with 11 bases in between. The germline gives CDR1 MNHNY, CDR2 SVGAGI (reference sequence). This CDR3 contains 15 residues.

J is TRBJ2-7 and V is TRBV7-9, with 8 bases lining up with TRBD1. The V segment lost 0 bases and the J segment 4 bases; nucleotides outside the gene matches: 8. The CDR3 is 16 amino acids. Germline V CDR1 and CDR2: SEHNR, FQNEAQ (reference sequence). The CDR3 region is CASSLATGQGSYEQYF. CDR3 in DNA: TGTGCCAGCAGCTTAGCGACTGGACAGGGCTCTTACGAGCAGTACTTC.

This clone was picked up a small number of times. V is TRBV18 and J is TRBJ1-1; D remains unclear. Trimming cost V 6 bases and J 4 bases, with 15 bases left between them. The CDR3 loop spans 14 amino acids. Germline-derived CDR1 and CDR2 are KGHSH and LQKENI. The CDR3 region has the DNA TGTGCCAGCTCGGCACGGGGAGGGCCCACTGAAGCTTTCTTT. It translates to CASSARGGPTEAFF.

This clone appeared a few times. V gene TRBV11-2 combines with J gene TRBJ1-4; D not certain. The germline V and J ends were trimmed by 1 base and 0 bases, with 9 bases remaining between them. Per the germline V gene, CDR1 is SGHAT and CDR2 is FQNNGV. The CDR3 has 16 amino acids. CDR3 DNA sequence: TGTGCCAGCAGCTTAGTAGCGGGGACAACTAATGAAAAACTGTTTTTT. It yields the protein CASSLVAGTTNEKLFF.

This clone was seen a handful of times. DNA for the CDR3: TGTGCCAGTAGTATCCCGGGACAAGCTAACTATGGCTACACCTTC. The encoded protein is CASSIPGQANYGYTF. V gene TRBV19 combines with J gene TRBJ1-2; weak D call: TRBD1 (6 bases). Trimming left V 3 bases short and J 0 bases short, with 11 bases between. This CDR3 is built from 15 residues. Germline CDR1 and CDR2: LNHDA and SQIVND (reference sequence).

The chain recombines TRBV29-1 with TRBJ2-1; D is perhaps TRBD1 (8 bases). CDR1 is SQVTM, CDR2 ANQGSEA, per germline. V lost 7 bases, J lost 2 bases, and 12 bases lay in between. The CDR3 has 13 amino acids. This CDR3 reads CSEQGGPYNEQFF. The CDR3 DNA follows: TGCAGCGAACAGGGGGGGCCCTACAATGAGCAGTTCTTC.

The table lists this clone with a few counts. The gene calls are TRBV20-1 and TRBJ1-2; the D is unclear. The germline V and J ends were trimmed by 7 bases and 0 bases, with 6 bases remaining between them. CDR1 is DFQATT, CDR2 SNEGSKA, per germline (reference sequence). This CDR3 comprises 11 residues. CDR3 sequence: CSGPSNYGYTF. CDR3 sequence (DNA): TGCAGTGGGCCTTCTAACTATGGCTACACCTTC.

This clone has only a few counts. The J gene is TRBJ1-2, the V gene TRBV28; a possible D gene is TRBD1 (5 bases). V lost 9 bases and J 4 bases, leaving 15 bases between the germline ends. This CDR3 has 13 amino acids. Germline assignment: CDR1 MDHEN and CDR2 SYDVKM. The CDR3 sequence is CASLKTVSYGYTF. The CDR3 region has the DNA TGTGCCAGTCTCAAGACAGTCTCCTATGGCTACACCTTC.

Note on this clone: One end of the junction varies from germline; a read error may be responsible. This chain connects TRBV7-7 to TRBJ2-5, with a weak D call TRBD1 (7 bases). The CDR3 covers 15 residues. Germline CDR1 is SSHAT and CDR2 is FNYEAQ (reference sequence). The CDR3: CASSLGGTVQETQYF. The CDR3 bases are TGTGCTAGCAGCTTAGGGGGGACAGTCCAAGAGACCCAGTACTTC. Drawing the rest from reference TRBV7-7 and TRBJ2-5, the complete variable domain is GAGVSQSPRYKVTKRGQDVTLRCDPISSHATLYWYQQALGQGPEFLTYFNYEAQPDKSGLPSDRFSAERPEGSISTLTIQRTEQRDSAMYRCASSLGGTVQETQYFGPGTRLLVL.

Only a few counts were recorded for this clone. J is TRBJ2-1 and V is TRBV9, with 7 positions matching TRBD2. The junction had 22 bases not matched to a gene; V was cut back by 4 bases and J by 3 bases. The CDR3 consists of 20 residues. The germline V gene has CDR1 SGDLS and CDR2 YYNGEE. Here the CDR3 reads CASSLPDGRRVGANYNEQFF. Written as DNA, the CDR3 is TGTGCCAGCAGCCTGCCGGACGGGAGGAGAGTAGGGGCGAACTACAATGAGCAGTTCTTC.

V and J are TRBV7-9 and TRBJ1-4; weak D call: TRBD1 (5 bases). Trimming removed 3 bases from V and 7 bases from J, with 9 bases in between. This CDR3 has 13 residues. Per germline, CDR1 SEHNR and CDR2 FQNEAQ (reference sequence). CDR3 DNA: TGTGCCAGCAGCTTCTCTGGGGCTGAAAAACTGTTTTTT. Its protein product is CASSFSGAEKLFF.

V gene TRBV9 combines with J gene TRBJ2-1; D is perhaps TRBD2 (6 bases). Per germline, CDR1 SGDLS and CDR2 YYNGEE. The V and J ends lost 2 bases and 9 bases respectively, with 15 bases between them. The CDR3 spans 14 residues. For the CDR3, the DNA is TGTGCCAGCAGCGTGGAGGGCCGGGCAACTGAGCAGTTCTTC. Translated: CASSVEGRATEQFF.

The chain joins TRBV7-9 to TRBJ2-7, with D unresolved. Trimming removed 3 bases at V and 5 bases at J, with 20 bases between. CDR1 SEHNR and CDR2 FQNEAQ come from the germline V gene (reference sequence). There are 16 residues in the CDR3. The CDR3 bases are TGTGCCAGCAGCTTCGCTTTCGTCGCAATGACCCACGAGCAGTACTTC. Amino acid sequence: CASSFAFVAMTHEQYF. Complete variable domain (other parts from reference TRBV7-9 and TRBJ2-7): DTGVSQNPRHKITKRGQNVTFRCDPISEHNRLYWYRQTLGQGPEFLTYFQNEAQLEKSRLLSDRFSAERPKGSFSTLEIQRTEQGDSAMYLCASSFAFVAMTHEQYFGPGTRLTVT.